At least ten counts were recorded for the clone carrying this T cell receptor (beta chain). The germline gene is not matched at one end of the junction; a read error may be the cause. Looked up from germline, CDR1 is DFQATT and CDR2 is SNEGSKA (reference sequence). This CDR3 comprises 12 residues. TCRdb re-derived calls from the RT-PCR reads in MiXCR, one entry per CDR3 protein. In the table there are more than 600,000 distinct CDR3 sequences, 13% to 15% of which are singletons. The origin of this receptor is a female donor in good health, serving as a healthy control. The chain recombines TRBV20-1 with TRBJ2-5; TRBD2 aligns across 11 bases. The source material was memory CD4+ T cells from blood. CDR3 sequence: CSARGLAGGEWF. The CDR3 DNA follows: TGCAGTGCTAGAGGCCTAGCGGGAGGTGAATGGTTC.